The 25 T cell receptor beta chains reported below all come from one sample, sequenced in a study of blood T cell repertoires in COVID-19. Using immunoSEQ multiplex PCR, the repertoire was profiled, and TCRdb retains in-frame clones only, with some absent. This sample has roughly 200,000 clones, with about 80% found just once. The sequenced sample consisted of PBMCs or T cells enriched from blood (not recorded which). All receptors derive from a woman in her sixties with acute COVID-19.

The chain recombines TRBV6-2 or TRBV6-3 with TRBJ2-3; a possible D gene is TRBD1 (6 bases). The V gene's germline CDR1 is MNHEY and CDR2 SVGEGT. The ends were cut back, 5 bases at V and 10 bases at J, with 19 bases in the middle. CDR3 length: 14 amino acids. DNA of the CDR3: TGTGCCAGCAGTCGAGATTTGGGGACAACAGCGCAGTATTTT. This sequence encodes CASSRDLGTTAQYF.

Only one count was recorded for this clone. The CDR3 sequence: CAWSVQGGNEKLFF. CDR3 sequence (DNA): TGTGCCTGGAGTGTACAGGGGGGTAATGAAAAACTGTTTTTT. The chain has TRBV30 and TRBJ1-4; TRBD1 matches at 8 bases. The CDR3 consists of 14 residues. V lost 0 bases, J lost 4 bases, and 1 base stayed unmatched. From germline, CDR1 is GTSNPN and CDR2 SVGIG (reference sequence).

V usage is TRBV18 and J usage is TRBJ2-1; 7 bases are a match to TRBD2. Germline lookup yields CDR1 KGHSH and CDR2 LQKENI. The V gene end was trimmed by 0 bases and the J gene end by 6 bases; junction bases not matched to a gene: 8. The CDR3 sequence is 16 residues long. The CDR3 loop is CASSPPGGPSGNEQFF. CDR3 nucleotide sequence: TGTGCCAGCTCACCACCGGGAGGGCCCTCAGGCAATGAGCAGTTCTTC. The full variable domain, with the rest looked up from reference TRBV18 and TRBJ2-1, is NAGVMQNPRHLVRRRGQEARLRCSPMKGHSHVYWYRQLPEEGLKFMVYLQKENIIDESGMPKERFSAEFPKEGPSILRIQQVVRGDSAAYFCASSPPGGPSGNEQFFGPGTRLTVL.

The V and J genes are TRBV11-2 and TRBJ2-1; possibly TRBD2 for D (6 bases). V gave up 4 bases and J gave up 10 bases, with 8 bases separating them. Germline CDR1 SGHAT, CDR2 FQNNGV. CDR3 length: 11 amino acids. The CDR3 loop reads CASSSAGEQFF. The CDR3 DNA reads TGTGCCAGCAGCTCGGCGGGGGAGCAGTTCTTC.

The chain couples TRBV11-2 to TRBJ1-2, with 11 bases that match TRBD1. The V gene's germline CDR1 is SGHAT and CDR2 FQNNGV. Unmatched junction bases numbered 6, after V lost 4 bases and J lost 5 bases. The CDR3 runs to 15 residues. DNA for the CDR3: TGTGCCAGCAGCTCCCTGGACAGGGGGCTTTATGGCTACACCTTC. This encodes CASSSLDRGLYGYTF. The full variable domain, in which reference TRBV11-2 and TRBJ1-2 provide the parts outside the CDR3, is EAGVAQSPRYKIIEKRQSVAFWCNPISGHATLYWYQQILGQGPKLLIQFQNNGVVDDSQLPKDRFSAERLKGVDSTLKIQPAKLEDSAVYLCASSSLDRGLYGYTFGSGTRLTVV.

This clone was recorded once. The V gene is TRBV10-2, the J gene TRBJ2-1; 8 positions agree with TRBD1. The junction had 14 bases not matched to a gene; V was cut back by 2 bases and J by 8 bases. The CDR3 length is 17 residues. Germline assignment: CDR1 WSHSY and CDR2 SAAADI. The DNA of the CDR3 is TGCGCCAGCAGTGAGAGGACAGGGTTTTCCCCCATCGATGAGCAGTTCTTC. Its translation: CASSERTGFSPIDEQFF.

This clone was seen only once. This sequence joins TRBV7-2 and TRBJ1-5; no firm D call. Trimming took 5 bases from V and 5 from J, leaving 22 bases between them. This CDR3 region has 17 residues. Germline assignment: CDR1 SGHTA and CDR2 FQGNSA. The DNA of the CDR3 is TGTGCCAGCAGCACAGAGGCCTTCCGGGTACTAGATCAGCCCCAGCATTTT. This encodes CASSTEAFRVLDQPQHF.

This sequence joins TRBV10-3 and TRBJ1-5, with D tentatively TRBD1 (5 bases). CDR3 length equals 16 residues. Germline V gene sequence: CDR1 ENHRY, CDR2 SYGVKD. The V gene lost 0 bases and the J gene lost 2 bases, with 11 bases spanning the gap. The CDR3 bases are TGTGCCATCAGTGAGTCCGGGGGGAGGGGCAATCAGCCCCAGCATTTT. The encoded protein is CAISESGGRGNQPQHF.

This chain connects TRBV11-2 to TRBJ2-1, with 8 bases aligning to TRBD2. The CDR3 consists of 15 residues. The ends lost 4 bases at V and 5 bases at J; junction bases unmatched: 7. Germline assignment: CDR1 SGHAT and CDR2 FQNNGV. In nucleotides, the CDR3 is TGTGCCAGCAGCTCGTCCACTAGCGGTAACAATGAGCAGTTCTTC. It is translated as CASSSSTSGNNEQFF.

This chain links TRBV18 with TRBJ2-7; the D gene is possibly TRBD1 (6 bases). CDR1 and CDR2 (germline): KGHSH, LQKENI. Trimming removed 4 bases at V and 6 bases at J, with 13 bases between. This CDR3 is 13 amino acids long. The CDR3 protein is CASSLDSYSEQYV. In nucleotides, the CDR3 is TGTGCCAGCTCACTGGACAGTTATTCCGAGCAGTACGTC.

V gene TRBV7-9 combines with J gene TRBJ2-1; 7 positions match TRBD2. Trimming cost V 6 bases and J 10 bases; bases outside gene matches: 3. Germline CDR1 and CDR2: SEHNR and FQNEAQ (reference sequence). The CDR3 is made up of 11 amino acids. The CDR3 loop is CASRGEGEQFF. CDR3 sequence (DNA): TGTGCCAGCAGGGGGGAGGGCGAGCAGTTCTTC.

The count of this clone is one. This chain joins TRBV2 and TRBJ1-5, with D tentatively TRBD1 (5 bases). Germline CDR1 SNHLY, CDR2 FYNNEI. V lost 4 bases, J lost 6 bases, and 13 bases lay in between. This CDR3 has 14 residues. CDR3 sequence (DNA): TGTGCCAGCAGTGTGGGGCTCGGAACTCAGCCCCAGCATTTT. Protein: CASSVGLGTQPQHF.

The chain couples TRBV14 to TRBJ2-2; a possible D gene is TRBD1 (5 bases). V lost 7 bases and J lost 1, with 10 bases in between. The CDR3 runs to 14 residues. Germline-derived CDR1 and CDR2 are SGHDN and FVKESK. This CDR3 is CASMGLVNTGELFF. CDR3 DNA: TGTGCCAGCATGGGGCTAGTGAACACCGGGGAGCTGTTTTTT.

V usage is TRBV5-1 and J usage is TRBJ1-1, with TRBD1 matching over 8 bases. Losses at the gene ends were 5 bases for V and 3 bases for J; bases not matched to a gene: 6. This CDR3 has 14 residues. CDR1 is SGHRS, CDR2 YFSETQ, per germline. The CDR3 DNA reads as TGCGCCAGCAGGAACACAGGGGGGGACACTGAAGCTTTCTTT. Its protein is CASRNTGGDTEAFF.

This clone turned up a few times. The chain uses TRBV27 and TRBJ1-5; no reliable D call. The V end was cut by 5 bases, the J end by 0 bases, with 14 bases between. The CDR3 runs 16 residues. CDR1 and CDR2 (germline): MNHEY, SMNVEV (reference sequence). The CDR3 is CASSDGSAGSNQPQHF. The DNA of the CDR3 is TGTGCCAGCAGTGATGGCTCGGCGGGTAGCAATCAGCCCCAGCATTTT.

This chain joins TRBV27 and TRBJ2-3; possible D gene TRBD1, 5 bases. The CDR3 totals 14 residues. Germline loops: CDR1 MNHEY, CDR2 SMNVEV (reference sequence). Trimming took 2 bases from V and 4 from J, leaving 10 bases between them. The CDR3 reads CASSLRQGADTQYF. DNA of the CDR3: TGTGCCAGCAGTTTACGGCAGGGCGCAGATACGCAGTATTTT.

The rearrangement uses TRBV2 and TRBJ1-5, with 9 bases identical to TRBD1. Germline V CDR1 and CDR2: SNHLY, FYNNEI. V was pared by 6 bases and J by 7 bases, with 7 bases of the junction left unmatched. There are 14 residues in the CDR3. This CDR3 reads CASSGTGRQQPQHF. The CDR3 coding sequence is TGTGCCAGCAGCGGGACAGGGCGCCAACAGCCCCAGCATTTT.

CDR3 in amino acids: CASSPVRDKTSGANVLTF. The CDR3, as DNA: TGTGCCAGCAGTCCAGTCAGGGACAAAACCTCTGGGGCCAACGTCCTGACTTTC. This rearrangement joins TRBV28 to TRBJ2-6; possible D gene TRBD1, 6 bases. The CDR3 extends over 18 amino acids. The V and J ends lost 5 bases and 0 bases respectively, with 17 bases between them. Germline CDR1 is MDHEN and CDR2 is SYDVKM.

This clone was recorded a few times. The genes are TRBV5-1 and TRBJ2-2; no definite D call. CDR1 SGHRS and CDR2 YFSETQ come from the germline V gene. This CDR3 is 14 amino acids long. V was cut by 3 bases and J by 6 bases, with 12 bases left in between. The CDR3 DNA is TGCGCCAGCAGCTCCTCTAAGTCGGCCGGGGAGCTGTTTTTT. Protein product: CASSSSKSAGELFF. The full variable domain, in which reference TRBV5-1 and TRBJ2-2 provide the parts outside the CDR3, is KAGVTQTPRYLIKTRGQQVTLSCSPISGHRSVSWYQQTPGQGLQFLFEYFSETQRNKGNFPGRFSGRQFSNSRSEMNVSTLELGDSALYLCASSSSKSAGELFFGEGSRLTVL.

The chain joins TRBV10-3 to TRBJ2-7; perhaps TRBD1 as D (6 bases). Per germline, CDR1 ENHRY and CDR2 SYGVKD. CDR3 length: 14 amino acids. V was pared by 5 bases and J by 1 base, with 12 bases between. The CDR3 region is CAISWGQQSYEQYF. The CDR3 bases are TGTGCCATCAGTTGGGGGCAGCAGTCCTACGAGCAGTACTTC.

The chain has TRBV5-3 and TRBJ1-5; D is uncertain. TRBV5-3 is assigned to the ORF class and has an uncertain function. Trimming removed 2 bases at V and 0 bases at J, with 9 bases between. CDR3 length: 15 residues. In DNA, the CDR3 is TGTGCCAGAAGCTTTGGACTGAATAGCAATCAGCCCCAGCATTTT. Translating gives CARSFGLNSNQPQHF.

The CDR3 DNA is TGTGCCACCCCCCGAGTATCCAATGAGCAGTTCTTC. It encodes CATPRVSNEQFF. This rearrangement joins TRBV6-5 to TRBJ2-1; D not certain. This CDR3 region has 12 residues. V lost 10 bases to trimming and J lost 6 bases, with 13 bases between them. Germline lookup yields CDR1 MNHEY and CDR2 SVGAGI.

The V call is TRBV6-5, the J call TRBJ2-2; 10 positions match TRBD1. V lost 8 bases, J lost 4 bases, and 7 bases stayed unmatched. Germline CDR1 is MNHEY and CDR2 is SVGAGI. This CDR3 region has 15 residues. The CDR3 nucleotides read TGTGCCAGCGGTCCGGGACAGGGGAGCACCGGGGAGCTGTTTTTT. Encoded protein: CASGPGQGSTGELFF.

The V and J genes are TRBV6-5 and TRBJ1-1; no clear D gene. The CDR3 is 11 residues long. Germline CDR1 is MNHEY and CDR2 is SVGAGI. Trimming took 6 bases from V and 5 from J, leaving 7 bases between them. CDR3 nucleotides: TGTGCCAGCAGGGCCCATACTGAAGCTTTCTTT. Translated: CASRAHTEAFF.

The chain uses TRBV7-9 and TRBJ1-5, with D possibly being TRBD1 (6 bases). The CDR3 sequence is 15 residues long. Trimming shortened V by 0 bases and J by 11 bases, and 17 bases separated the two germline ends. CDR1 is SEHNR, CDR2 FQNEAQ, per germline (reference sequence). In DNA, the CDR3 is TGTGCCAGCAGCTTAGCCGGGACATCTGCTGAGACCCAGCATTTT. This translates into CASSLAGTSAETQHF.